These 26 T cell receptor beta chains share one sample of origin, sequenced in a study of chronic HIV infection and antiretroviral therapy (dated by TCRdb to between 2014 and 2016). Library construction relied on 5' RACE. The listed sequencing device is Illumina MiSeq. TCRdb's own reprocessing of the public reads used fastp at Q25 and MiXCR and kept productive beta chains. Records with the same CDR3 protein are collapsed into one entry carrying the most frequent genes and DNA. The sample table shows roughly 48,000 distinct CDR3 sequences, and about a fifth are seen once. The biggest ten clones account for about 2.7% of the sample. Sample: peripheral blood. The source is an adult who had HIV and had not received antiretroviral therapy, or was an uninfected healthy control (not recorded which).

The chain links TRBV5-4 to TRBJ1-4; D unresolved. The CDR3 sequence is 13 residues long. V was pared by 4 bases and J by 7 bases, with 11 bases between. Germline V gene lookup returns CDR1 SGHNT and CDR2 YYREEE (reference sequence). The CDR3 DNA sequence: TGTGCCAGCAGCATAAACAGCGGTGAAAAACTGTTTTTT. It yields the protein CASSINSGEKLFF.

J is TRBJ2-6 and V is TRBV5-1; tentatively, D is TRBD1 or TRBD2 (6 bases each). CDR3 length: 21 amino acids. Germline V lookup: CDR1 SGHRS, CDR2 YFSETQ. V lost 0 bases to trimming and J lost 1 base, with 23 bases between them. CDR3 nucleotides: TGCGCCAGCAGCTTGGCCTCCCCAGAGGGGGGTTTCTTGTCTGGGGCCAACGTCCTGACTTTC. It is translated as CASSLASPEGGFLSGANVLTF.

In DNA, the CDR3 is TGTGCCAGCAGTTTATTAGCCCCTTCCACAGATACGCAGTATTTT. This encodes CASSLLAPSTDTQYF. The rearrangement uses TRBV28 and TRBJ2-3; no clear D gene. CDR3 size: 15 residues. Germline V gene lookup returns CDR1 MDHEN and CDR2 SYDVKM. The germline V and J ends were trimmed by 1 base and 2 bases, with 10 bases remaining between them.

This clonotype has a handful of counts. The CDR3 is CASSFTSGRGGYTF. The CDR3 DNA follows: TGTGCCAGCAGTTTTACTTCAGGGAGGGGGGGCTACACCTTC. This chain uses TRBV6-5 with TRBJ1-2; tentatively, D is TRBD1 (6 bases). CDR3 size: 14 residues. Germline assignment: CDR1 MNHEY and CDR2 SVGAGI. Between the trimmed V and J ends, which lost 4 bases and 8 bases, there was a span of 17 bases.

This clonotype turned up a few times. CDR3 sequence: CASSQPAGTVAYEQYF. The CDR3 DNA sequence: TGTGCCAGCAGTCAGCCCGCCGGGACAGTTGCCTACGAGCAGTACTTC. V and J are TRBV6-2 or TRBV6-3 and TRBJ2-7, with TRBD1 identical over 7 bases. V lost 5 bases, J lost 2 bases, and 12 bases stayed unmatched. This CDR3 is 16 amino acids long. From germline, CDR1 is MNHEY and CDR2 SVGEGT.

This clonotype was picked up a small number of times. The chain links TRBV4-1 to TRBJ2-1, with a weak D call TRBD1 (6 bases). V dropped 2 bases and J dropped 4 bases, with 6 bases sitting between them. The CDR3 length is 13 residues. Looked up from germline, CDR1 is MGHRA and CDR2 is YSYEKL. The CDR3 loop is CASSQTGYNEQFF. The DNA of the CDR3 is TGCGCCAGCAGCCAAACAGGGTACAATGAGCAGTTCTTC.

This chain links TRBV20-1 with TRBJ2-7, with D perhaps TRBD2 (6 bases). V lost 4 bases to trimming and J lost 4 bases, with 17 bases between them. The CDR3 is made up of 14 amino acids. Looked up from germline, CDR1 is DFQATT and CDR2 is SNEGSKA (reference sequence). CDR3 in DNA: TGCAGTGCTACCTCCGGCGGGATGGATTACGAGCAGTACTTC. It is translated as CSATSGGMDYEQYF.

The chain is built from TRBV20-1 and TRBJ2-7; 11 bases line up with TRBD2. Germline CDR1 is DFQATT and CDR2 is SNEGSKA (reference sequence). J was trimmed by 8 bases and V by 2 bases; bases with no gene match: 8. This CDR3 has 14 amino acids. As DNA, the CDR3 is TGCAGTGCTAGAAGGGTACTAGCGGGAGACAAGCAGTACTTC. This gives the protein CSARRVLAGDKQYF.

This clonotype was counted only a few times. The chain employs TRBV4-2 and TRBJ2-5; D may match TRBD1 or TRBD2 (6 bases each). Between the trimmed V and J ends, which lost 0 bases and 10 bases, there was a span of 15 bases. The length of the CDR3 is 14 residues. CDR1 is LGHNA and CDR2 is YNFKEQ in the germline V gene. As DNA, the CDR3 is TGTGCCAGCAGCCAAGAAAAGGGGGGCTATGGCCAGTACTTC. This encodes CASSQEKGGYGQYF.

In its sample, this clonotype was seen once. The gene calls are TRBV9 and TRBJ1-4; no reliable D call. The CDR3 has 14 residues. Germline CDR1 is SGDLS and CDR2 is YYNGEE. V was shortened by 0 bases and J by 3 bases, with 6 bases between the two germline ends. CDR3 loop: CASSVDLSNEKLFF. CDR3 coding DNA: TGTGCCAGCAGCGTAGACCTATCTAATGAAAAACTGTTTTTT.

This chain links TRBV12-3 or TRBV12-4 with TRBJ1-1; D remains unclear. Trimming shortened V by 4 bases and J by 5 bases, and 11 bases separated the two germline ends. This CDR3 region has 13 residues. The CDR3 DNA follows: TGTGCCAGCAGTTACACTCCGGGGACTGAAGCTTTCTTT. It specifies CASSYTPGTEAFF.

V usage is TRBV28 and J usage is TRBJ2-2; 8 nucleotides agree with TRBD2. Unmatched junction bases numbered 8, after V lost 6 bases and J lost 5 bases. The germline V gene encodes CDR1 MDHEN and CDR2 SYDVKM. This CDR3 is built from 15 residues. CDR3 sequence (DNA): TGTGCCAGCAGCCTCGAGGAGCGGGAGACCGGGGAGCTGTTTTTT. Translation gives CASSLEERETGELFF. Complete variable domain (other parts from reference TRBV28 and TRBJ2-2): DVKVTQSSRYLVKRTGEKVFLECVQDMDHENMFWYRQDPGLGLRLIYFSYDVKMKEKGDIPEGYSVSREKKERFSLILESASTNQTSMYLCASSLEERETGELFFGEGSRLTVL.

The V gene is TRBV6-5, the J gene TRBJ2-7; possibly TRBD1 for D (5 bases). CDR1 is MNHEY and CDR2 is SVGAGI in the germline V gene. This CDR3 region has 14 residues. The V end was cut by 5 bases, the J end by 3 bases, with 14 bases between. The CDR3 DNA reads TGTGCCAGCAGTATGCCCGGACAAGTCTACGAGCAGTACTTC. Translating gives CASSMPGQVYEQYF.

The chain combines TRBV19 with TRBJ2-7; 11 positions agree with TRBD1. Germline trimming cut 3 bases from V and 5 bases from J; bases unmatched to any gene: 9. This CDR3 is 16 amino acids long. Germline CDR1 and CDR2: LNHDA and SQIVND (reference sequence). The CDR3 DNA sequence: TGTGCCAGTAGTATTCTCCCGGGACAGGGGGGGAACGAGCAGTACTTC. It is translated as CASSILPGQGGNEQYF.

The chain is built from TRBV28 and TRBJ2-5; TRBD1 is a possible D gene (6 bases). The length of the CDR3 is 14 residues. Per germline, CDR1 MDHEN and CDR2 SYDVKM. Trimming cost V 6 bases and J 4 bases, with 15 bases left between them. CDR3 region: CASSPDSFGETQYF. CDR3 nucleotides: TGTGCCAGCAGCCCGGACAGCTTCGGAGAGACCCAGTACTTC.

This clonotype has more than one count but fewer than ten. The chain recombines TRBV27 with TRBJ1-5; the D gene is possibly TRBD1 (5 bases). There are 17 residues in the CDR3. Trimming took 4 bases from V and 0 from J, leaving 16 bases between them. CDR1 and CDR2 (germline): MNHEY, SMNVEV (reference sequence). The CDR3 sequence: CASSSFGDRYSNQPQHF. The CDR3 DNA reads as TGTGCCAGCAGTTCGTTCGGGGACCGATATAGCAATCAGCCCCAGCATTTT.

There are a few counts of this clonotype. The chain uses TRBV5-1 and TRBJ2-2; D is ambiguous. V was cut by 5 bases and J by 6 bases, with 5 bases left in between. The CDR3 covers 11 residues. In germline, CDR1 is SGHRS, CDR2 YFSETQ. The CDR3, as DNA: TGCGCCAGCAGATTATCCGGGGAGCTGTTTTTT. Protein sequence: CASRLSGELFF.

This clonotype came up a few times. The chain uses TRBV6-5 and TRBJ2-7; 10 nucleotides line up with TRBD2. J lost 1 base, V lost 3 bases, and 3 bases had no gene match. The germline V gene has CDR1 MNHEY and CDR2 SVGAGI. The CDR3 extends over 15 amino acids. The CDR3 DNA reads TGTGCCAGCAGTTATGGGACTAGCGCTTCCTACGAGCAGTACTTC. Amino acids: CASSYGTSASYEQYF.

This clonotype occurred many times. The rearrangement uses TRBV28 and TRBJ2-7; TRBD2 matches at 11 bases. Germline V CDR1 and CDR2: MDHEN, SYDVKM. The J segment lost 7 bases and the V segment lost 7 bases, leaving 15 bases of the junction unmatched. CDR3 length equals 16 residues. CDR3 residues: CASTTPSSGRAWEQYF. The CDR3 nucleotides are TGTGCCAGCACCACCCCAAGTAGCGGGAGGGCATGGGAGCAGTACTTC.

In this sample, this clonotype turned up a few times. The chain employs TRBV20-1 and TRBJ2-1; D not certain. Germline-derived CDR1 and CDR2 are DFQATT and SNEGSKA (reference sequence). The CDR3 totals 14 residues. V lost 0 bases to trimming and J lost 0 bases, with 6 bases between them. The CDR3 DNA reads TGCAGTGCTAGAGATCCCCGCTCCTACAATGAGCAGTTCTTC. Amino acid sequence: CSARDPRSYNEQFF.

The rearrangement joins TRBV28 to TRBJ1-2; weak D call: TRBD1 (6 bases). The CDR3 length is 13 residues. Germline V gene sequence: CDR1 MDHEN, CDR2 SYDVKM. In DNA, the CDR3 is TGTGGCACCGAGGCACAGGGTGGATATGGCTACACCTTC. Protein: CGTEAQGGYGYTF.

This clonotype was counted only a few times. This chain connects TRBV6-2 or TRBV6-3 to TRBJ2-3; 7 nucleotides agree with TRBD2. The CDR3 is 17 amino acids. Losses at the gene ends were 0 bases for V and 0 bases for J; bases not matched to a gene: 6. Germline CDR1 and CDR2: MNHEY and SVGEGT. CDR3 residues: CASSYSAGRWSTDTQYF. The CDR3 DNA sequence: TGTGCCAGCAGTTACTCAGCGGGAAGGTGGAGCACAGATACGCAGTATTTT.

This clonotype was counted between two and nine times. The genes are TRBV29-1 and TRBJ1-4, with D tentatively TRBD1 (6 bases). The CDR3 totals 15 residues. Per germline, CDR1 SQVTM and CDR2 ANQGSEA. V was shortened by 5 bases and J by 8 bases, with 21 bases between the two germline ends. In DNA form, the CDR3 reads TGCAGCGTTCAAACAGGGAGAGGAGTCTGGGAAAAACTGTTTTTT. Translation gives CSVQTGRGVWEKLFF.

This clonotype was observed a handful of times. The genes are TRBV5-1 and TRBJ1-2; 8 positions match TRBD1. The junction had 9 bases not matched to a gene; V was cut back by 4 bases and J by 4 bases. Germline lookup yields CDR1 SGHRS and CDR2 YFSETQ. This CDR3 comprises 15 residues. The CDR3 DNA sequence: TGCGCCAGCAGCGCTGGACAGGGAGATCTCTATGGCTACACCTTC. This translates into CASSAGQGDLYGYTF.

The genes are TRBV4-1 and TRBJ1-4; the D gene is possibly TRBD1 (5 bases). V lost 6 bases to trimming and J lost 1 base, with 9 bases between them. The CDR3 loop spans 14 amino acids. Germline CDR1 and CDR2: MGHRA and YSYEKL. The CDR3 region is CASRRGETNEKLFF. The CDR3 coding sequence is TGCGCCAGCAGGCGAGGGGAAACTAATGAAAAACTGTTTTTT.

This chain links TRBV7-2 with TRBJ2-1; 8 bases fit TRBD2. V was clipped by 2 bases and J by 6 bases; unmatched bases: 6. There are 15 residues in the CDR3. The germline gives CDR1 SGHTA, CDR2 FQGNSA. CDR3 amino acids: CASSLLAGGPNEQFF. DNA for the CDR3: TGTGCCAGCAGCTTACTAGCGGGCGGTCCCAATGAGCAGTTCTTC.